This TCR beta chain is drawn from a study of cytomegalovirus exposure and HLA in healthy donors. Study in general: From HLA-typed donors, an early data release held some 80 million unique TCRs.

A remark on this clone: Its target is unknown.

The study ran its PCR with 60 Vbeta and 13 Jbeta primers. Original processing notes: Per a later analysis, the number of unique TCR beta chains was approximately 73 million, of which about 11 million were shared. Clones were sequenced by immunoSEQ multiplex PCR, and TCRdb holds only the in-frame ones, with some missing. V and J calls and clone size are given by that table; D and trimming were obtained from the DNA. The repertoire holds roughly 97,000 clones, with approximately 76% as singletons. Germline V CDR1 and CDR2: SGHRS, YFSETQ. This CDR3 has 14 residues. Trimming took off 5 bases at V and 2 bases at J, with 14 bases between the two ends. Samples came from healthy bone marrow donors. Study results and caveats: TCR beta V segments were, for the most part, productive about 87% or about 30% of the time in an earlier analysis.

What was sequenced was PBMCs. The chain combines TRBV5-1 with TRBJ2-7, with D unresolved. The source is a woman between 18 and 29 years old in good health and CMV-seropositive. The CDR3 spells CASRRDSATYEQYF. CDR3 DNA: TGCGCCAGCAGACGCGACTCGGCCACCTACGAGCAGTACTTC. The full variable domain, with the rest looked up from reference TRBV5-1 and TRBJ2-7, is KAGVTQTPRYLIKTRGQQVTLSCSPISGHRSVSWYQQTPGQGLQFLFEYFSETQRNKGNFPGRFSGRQFSNSRSEMNVSTLELGDSALYLCASRRDSATYEQYFGPGTRLTVT.